Shown below are 11 T cell receptor beta chains from a single sample sequenced in a study of T-cell memory formation after mild COVID-19. Using its own MiXCR run on the 5' RACE reads, TCRdb lists one record per CDR3 protein. The table lists 530,000 or so distinct CDR3 sequences, roughly a sixth of them singletons, with about 7.4% in the top ten. The source material was PBMCs or a T cell subset sorted from them (not recorded which). These receptors came from an adult woman who had mild COVID-19 (a few samples of this study predate the infection). Cell type and time point are not known.

This clonotype was counted only a few times. CDR3 DNA: TGTGCTAGTGGCCCCGGACAGATTACAGATACGCAGTATTTT. Its translation: CASGPGQITDTQYF. The V call is TRBV12-5, the J call TRBJ2-3; maybe TRBD1 (6 bases). Per the germline V gene, CDR1 is LGHNT and CDR2 is FRNRAP. Trimming took off 6 bases at V and 3 bases at J, with 13 bases between the two ends. The CDR3 extends over 14 amino acids.

This clonotype was picked up many times. The J gene is TRBJ2-1, the V gene TRBV18; D is uncertain. Germline V CDR1 and CDR2: KGHSH, LQKENI. The CDR3 contains 18 residues. V was cut by 0 bases and J by 0 bases, with 15 bases left in between. The CDR3 spells CASSPPRQVLSSYNEQFF. CDR3 DNA sequence: TGTGCCAGCTCACCACCCCGGCAGGTTCTAAGCTCCTACAATGAGCAGTTCTTC.

The chain recombines TRBV6-5 with TRBJ2-5; 12 bases agree with TRBD2. The CDR3 runs to 20 residues. J was trimmed by 0 bases and V by 6 bases; bases with no gene match: 17. Looked up from germline, CDR1 is MNHEY and CDR2 is SVGAGI. This CDR3 reads CASRVLTSGRKGDDQETQYF. CDR3 bases: TGTGCCAGCAGGGTATTGACTAGCGGGAGAAAGGGGGACGACCAAGAGACCCAGTACTTC.

The DNA of the CDR3 is TGTGCCAGCAGCCCGGGACTCCACTTCTACAATGAGCAGTTCTTC. Encoded protein: CASSPGLHFYNEQFF. The chain combines TRBV7-9 with TRBJ2-1; maybe TRBD2 (6 bases). Between the trimmed V and J ends, which lost 5 bases and 3 bases, there was a span of 14 bases. This CDR3 comprises 15 residues. The germline CDR1 and CDR2 sequences are SEHNR and FQNEAQ (reference sequence).

The rearrangement joins TRBV9 to TRBJ1-2; D is unclear. The germline gives CDR1 SGDLS, CDR2 YYNGEE. The CDR3 sequence is 13 residues long. The V and J ends lost 3 bases and 3 bases respectively, with 9 bases between them. In nucleotides, the CDR3 is TGTGCCAGCAGCGACCACCTAGACTATGGCTACACCTTC. Protein: CASSDHLDYGYTF.

The chain has TRBV9 and TRBJ1-2, with D unclear. The CDR3 spans 18 residues. V lost 0 bases and J lost 7, with 25 bases in between. CDR1 is SGDLS and CDR2 is YYNGEE in the germline V gene. CDR3 residues: CASSVGSGFFTGRRGYTF. In DNA, the CDR3 is TGTGCCAGCAGCGTAGGGTCCGGGTTCTTTACCGGACGGCGTGGCTACACCTTC.

The V call is TRBV7-3, the J call TRBJ2-3; D perhaps matches TRBD2 (6 bases). The CDR3 sequence is 17 residues long. Germline V CDR1 and CDR2: SGHTA, FQGTGA. V gave up 2 bases and J gave up 1 base, with 16 bases separating them. CDR3 region: CASSLGARESGTDTQYF. In DNA form, the CDR3 reads TGTGCCAGCAGCTTAGGAGCTCGGGAGTCGGGCACAGATACGCAGTATTTT.

The chain combines TRBV20-1 with TRBJ2-1, with 10 bases aligning to TRBD2. With 2 bases clipped from V and 8 bases from J, the junction kept 15 bases outside the gene matches. The CDR3 covers 17 residues. From germline, CDR1 is DFQATT and CDR2 SNEGSKA (reference sequence). CDR3 amino acids: CSARNRGGLAVSDEQFF. DNA of the CDR3: TGCAGTGCTAGAAATCGGGGCGGACTAGCGGTAAGCGATGAGCAGTTCTTC.

This clonotype was seen a few times. V and J are TRBV6-2 or TRBV6-3 and TRBJ2-7; possibly TRBD1 for D (5 bases). There are 13 residues in the CDR3. The germline V gene has CDR1 MNHEY and CDR2 SVGEGT. Between the trimmed V and J ends, which lost 4 bases and 2 bases, there was a span of 9 bases. The CDR3 loop is CASSSGPPYEQYF. CDR3 DNA sequence: TGTGCCAGCAGTTCAGGGCCCCCCTACGAGCAGTACTTC.

The chain uses TRBV19 and TRBJ2-7; D is unresolved. Germline V gene lookup returns CDR1 LNHDA and CDR2 SQIVND (reference sequence). The CDR3 is 14 amino acids. The V and J ends lost 2 bases and 5 bases respectively, with 13 bases between them. CDR3 in amino acids: CASSILRGSDEQYF. As DNA, the CDR3 is TGTGCCAGTAGTATACTGCGTGGTTCCGACGAGCAGTACTTC.

This clonotype was counted between two and nine times. The chain uses TRBV7-9 and TRBJ2-3, with TRBD2 matching over 9 bases. The germline gives CDR1 SEHNR, CDR2 FQNEAQ (reference sequence). CDR3 length equals 20 residues. V gave up 4 bases and J gave up 6 bases; unmatched junction bases: 23. CDR3 coding DNA: TGTGCCAGCAGCTCTGCTGAATTGAGGACTAGCGCTTTCGTTTCGGATACGCAGTATTTT. The encoded protein is CASSSAELRTSAFVSDTQYF.